What follows is one T cell receptor beta chain and its context. TCRdb keeps only in-frame clones here, not all; method: immunoSEQ multiplex PCR. This table holds approximately 13,000 clones, around 69% found once. These data come from a study of T cell repertoires in ileal Crohn's disease. In germline, CDR1 is MNHEY, CDR2 SVGAGI. The CDR3 consists of 14 residues. V shed 2 bases, J shed 3 bases, and the junction held 3 bases outside the gene matches. Described time point: neoterminal ileum biopsy at postoperative endoscopy, about 6 months after surgery. This sequence joins TRBV6-5 and TRBJ2-5, with 7 bases identical to TRBD2. The receptor was derived from an adult with Crohn's disease. Sequencing was carried out using ileal tissue. CDR3 sequence (DNA): TGTGCCAGCAGTTACAGGGAGGGAAAAGAGACCCAGTACTTC. The encoded protein is CASSYREGKETQYF.